Ten or more counts support the clone carrying this T cell receptor (beta chain). Its antigen remains unknown. Libraries of TCR beta came from iRepertoire HTBI primers plus Arm-PCR of CDR3 regions. MiXCR, applied by TCRdb to the multiplex PCR reads, yields one record per CDR3 protein. The sample yields 400,000 to 450,000 distinct CDR3 sequences, 14% to 15% seen once. Time point indicated: newly diagnosed GD, antithyroid drugs for less than 3 months. Making the TCR library involved RNA that had been extracted from PBMCs. The sample is drawn from a study of regulatory T cells in long-lasting Graves disease. Whole-study context: For a period under 3 months, newly diagnosed Graves' patients had taken antithyroid drugs. The study, taken as a whole, reports: Persistent disease samples used TRBV28, TRBJ1-2 and TRBJ2-5 preferentially.

The germline V and J ends were trimmed by 2 bases and 3 bases, with 9 bases remaining between them. The germline V gene encodes CDR1 SGHRS and CDR2 YFSETQ. The CDR3 consists of 14 residues. Another study also made use of these data, one on T cells in Graves' hyperthyroidism and ophthalmopathy. That work states: Using 13 V-J features, a model discriminated ophthalmopathy from stable hyperthyroidism.

The sequence was obtained from a woman aged 25 to 39 with Graves disease. The genes are TRBV5-1 and TRBJ1-5; D gene uncertain. Material: peripheral blood mononuclear cells (PBMCs), obtained at new diagnosis, from a patient treated with antithyroid drugs. The CDR3 spells CASSLEGFNQPQHF. CDR3 nucleotide sequence: TGCGCCAGCAGCTTAGAAGGGTTCAATCAGCCCCAGCATTTT. Variable domain in full (rest from reference TRBV5-1 and TRBJ1-5): KAGVTQTPRYLIKTRGQQVTLSCSPISGHRSVSWYQQTPGQGLQFLFEYFSETQRNKGNFPGRFSGRQFSNSRSEMNVSTLELGDSALYLCASSLEGFNQPQHFGDGTRLSIL.